The present TCR beta chain was sequenced within a study of shared clonotypes between healthy human individuals. Each subset's genomic DNA was shared equally among a number of immunoSEQ plates. Measured with immunoSEQ multiplex PCR; TCRdb has only the in-frame clones, and not every one. The sample shows more than 2,000,000 clones, 90% to 95% of them seen only once. The CDR3 runs 19 residues. The V gene's germline CDR1 is MDHEN and CDR2 SYDVKM. The V and J ends lost 6 bases and 1 base, in that order; junction bases with no gene match: 17. The receptor comes from a man aged 18 to 30 in good health. Some clones in this sample may be carry-over from other donors' samples. This chain links TRBV28 with TRBJ2-5, with TRBD2 matching over 10 bases. Material: naive CD4+ T cells from PBMCs. As to subset: CD45RA+ positively selected. The CDR3 sequence is CASRRGWLAGVSRQETQYF. For the CDR3, the DNA is TGTGCCAGCAGGAGGGGTTGGCTAGCGGGAGTATCGCGCCAAGAGACCCAGTACTTC. Variable domain in full (rest from reference TRBV28 and TRBJ2-5): DVKVTQSSRYLVKRTGEKVFLECVQDMDHENMFWYRQDPGLGLRLIYFSYDVKMKEKGDIPEGYSVSREKKERFSLILESASTNQTSMYLCASRRGWLAGVSRQETQYFGPGTRLLVL.